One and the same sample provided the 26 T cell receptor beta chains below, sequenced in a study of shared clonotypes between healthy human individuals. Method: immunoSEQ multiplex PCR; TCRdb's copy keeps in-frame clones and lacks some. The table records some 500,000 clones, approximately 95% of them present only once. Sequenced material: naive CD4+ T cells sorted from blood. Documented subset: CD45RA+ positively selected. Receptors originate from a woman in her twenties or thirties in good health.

The CDR3 sequence is CASSSPADKNTEAFF. The CDR3 DNA is TGTGCCAGCAGTTCACCCGCCGACAAGAACACTGAAGCTTTCTTT. This chain uses TRBV28 with TRBJ1-1; D not certain. Trimming removed 4 bases from V and 1 base from J, with 13 bases in between. Germline V lookup: CDR1 MDHEN, CDR2 SYDVKM. This CDR3 has 15 amino acids.

Here the CDR3 reads CASSMQGIVDSPLHF. The CDR3 bases are TGTGCCAGTAGTATGCAGGGGATTGTGGATTCACCCCTCCACTTT. The V and J genes are TRBV19 and TRBJ1-6, with D possibly TRBD1 on 6 matching bases. CDR1 is LNHDA, CDR2 SQIVND, per germline (reference sequence). The CDR3 length is 15 residues. V was cut by 3 bases and J by 8 bases, with 14 bases left in between.

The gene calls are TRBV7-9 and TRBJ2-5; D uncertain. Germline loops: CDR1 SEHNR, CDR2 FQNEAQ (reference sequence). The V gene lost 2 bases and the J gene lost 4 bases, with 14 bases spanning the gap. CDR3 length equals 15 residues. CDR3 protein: CASSLLVGRRETQYF. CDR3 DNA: TGTGCCAGCAGCTTACTGGTGGGAAGGCGAGAGACCCAGTACTTC.

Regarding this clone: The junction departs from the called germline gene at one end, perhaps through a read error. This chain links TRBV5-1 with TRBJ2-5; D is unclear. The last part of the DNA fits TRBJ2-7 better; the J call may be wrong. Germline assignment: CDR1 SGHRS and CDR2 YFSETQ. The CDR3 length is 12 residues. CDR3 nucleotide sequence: TGCGCCAGCAGCTTGGACTCCCACGAGCAGTACTTC. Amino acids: CASSLDSHEQYF.

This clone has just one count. The CDR3 DNA is TGTGCCAGCAGTTACTCGGGACAGAATTCACCCCTCCACTTT. Translating gives CASSYSGQNSPLHF. V usage is TRBV6-6 and J usage is TRBJ1-6, with 7 bases aligning to TRBD1. The CDR3 is 14 residues long. The V and J ends lost 0 bases and 7 bases, in that order; junction bases with no gene match: 0. Per the germline V gene, CDR1 is MNHNY and CDR2 is SVGAGI (reference sequence).

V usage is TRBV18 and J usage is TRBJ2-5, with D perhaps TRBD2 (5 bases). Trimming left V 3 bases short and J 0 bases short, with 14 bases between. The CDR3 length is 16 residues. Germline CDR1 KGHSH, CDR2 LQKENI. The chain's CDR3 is CASSPPGFSDQETQYF. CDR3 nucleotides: TGTGCCAGCTCACCCCCGGGGTTTAGCGACCAAGAGACCCAGTACTTC. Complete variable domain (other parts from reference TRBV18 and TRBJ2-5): NAGVMQNPRHLVRRRGQEARLRCSPMKGHSHVYWYRQLPEEGLKFMVYLQKENIIDESGMPKERFSAEFPKEGPSILRIQQVVRGDSAAYFCASSPPGFSDQETQYFGPGTRLLVL.

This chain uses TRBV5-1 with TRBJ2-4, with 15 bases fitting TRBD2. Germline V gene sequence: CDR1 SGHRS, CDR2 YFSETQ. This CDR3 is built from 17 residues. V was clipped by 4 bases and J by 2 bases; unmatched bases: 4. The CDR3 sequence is CASSPGLAGGTKNIQYF. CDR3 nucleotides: TGCGCCAGCAGCCCGGGACTAGCGGGAGGAACCAAAAACATTCAGTACTTC. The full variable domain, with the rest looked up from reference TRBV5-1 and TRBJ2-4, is KAGVTQTPRYLIKTRGQQVTLSCSPISGHRSVSWYQQTPGQGLQFLFEYFSETQRNKGNFPGRFSGRQFSNSRSEMNVSTLELGDSALYLCASSPGLAGGTKNIQYFGAGTRLSVL.

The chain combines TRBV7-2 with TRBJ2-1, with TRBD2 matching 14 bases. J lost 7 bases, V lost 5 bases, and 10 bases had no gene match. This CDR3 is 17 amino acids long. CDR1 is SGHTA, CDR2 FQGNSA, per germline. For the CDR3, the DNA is TGTGCCAGCAGCCCCGTCGGACTAGCGGGAGGTGGGAATGAGCAGTTCTTC. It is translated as CASSPVGLAGGGNEQFF.

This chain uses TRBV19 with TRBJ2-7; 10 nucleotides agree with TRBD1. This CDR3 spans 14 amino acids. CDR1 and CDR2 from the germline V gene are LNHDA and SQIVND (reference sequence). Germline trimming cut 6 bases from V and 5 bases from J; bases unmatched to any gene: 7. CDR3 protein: CASRSDRGLDEQYF. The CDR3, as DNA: TGTGCCAGTAGAAGTGACAGGGGGCTCGACGAGCAGTACTTC.

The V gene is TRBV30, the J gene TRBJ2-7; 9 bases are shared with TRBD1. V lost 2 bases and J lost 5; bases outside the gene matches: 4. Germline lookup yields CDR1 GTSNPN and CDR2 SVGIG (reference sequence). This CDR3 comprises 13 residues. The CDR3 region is CAWSIRDRDEQYF. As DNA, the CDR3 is TGTGCCTGGAGTATCCGGGACAGGGACGAGCAGTACTTC.

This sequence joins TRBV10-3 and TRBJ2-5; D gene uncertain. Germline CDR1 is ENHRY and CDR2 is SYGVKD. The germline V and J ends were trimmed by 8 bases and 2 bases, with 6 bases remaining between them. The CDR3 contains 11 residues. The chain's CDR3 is CAIAQQETQYF. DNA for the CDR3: TGTGCCATCGCCCAGCAAGAGACCCAGTACTTC.

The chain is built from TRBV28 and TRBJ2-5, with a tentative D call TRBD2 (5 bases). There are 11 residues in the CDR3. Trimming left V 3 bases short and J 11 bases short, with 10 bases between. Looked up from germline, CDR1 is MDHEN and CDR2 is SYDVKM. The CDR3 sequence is CASSFSREQYF. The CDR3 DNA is TGTGCCAGCAGTTTTTCGAGGGAGCAGTACTTC.

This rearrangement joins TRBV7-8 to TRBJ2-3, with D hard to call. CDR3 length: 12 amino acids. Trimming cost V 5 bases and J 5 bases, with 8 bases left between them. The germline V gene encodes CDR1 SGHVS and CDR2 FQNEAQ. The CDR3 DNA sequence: TGTGCCAGCAGCCCACGTATAGATACGCAGTATTTT. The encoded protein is CASSPRIDTQYF.

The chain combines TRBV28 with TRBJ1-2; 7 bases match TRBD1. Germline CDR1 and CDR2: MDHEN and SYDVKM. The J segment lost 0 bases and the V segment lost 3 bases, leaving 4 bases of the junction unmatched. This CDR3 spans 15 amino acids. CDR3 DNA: TGTGCCAGCAGTTTTCCAGGGGGGACTAACTATGGCTACACCTTC. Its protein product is CASSFPGGTNYGYTF.

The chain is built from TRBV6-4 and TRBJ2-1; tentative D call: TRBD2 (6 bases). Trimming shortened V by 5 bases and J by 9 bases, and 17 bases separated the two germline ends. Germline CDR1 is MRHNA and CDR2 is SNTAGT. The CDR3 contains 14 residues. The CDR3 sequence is CASSPSLTSFEQFF. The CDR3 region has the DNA TGTGCCAGCAGTCCGTCTCTTACTAGCTTTGAGCAGTTCTTC.

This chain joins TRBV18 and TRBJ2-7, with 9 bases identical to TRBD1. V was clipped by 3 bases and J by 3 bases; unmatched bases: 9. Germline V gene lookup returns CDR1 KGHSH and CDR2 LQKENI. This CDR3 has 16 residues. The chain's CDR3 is CASSPRQGVGVYEQYF. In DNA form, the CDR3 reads TGTGCCAGCTCACCGCGACAGGGGGTGGGGGTCTACGAGCAGTACTTC.

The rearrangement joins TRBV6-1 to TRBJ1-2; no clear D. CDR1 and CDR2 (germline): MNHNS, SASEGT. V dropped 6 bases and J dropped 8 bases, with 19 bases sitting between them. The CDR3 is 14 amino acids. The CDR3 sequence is CASSGPLMVPGYTF. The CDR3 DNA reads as TGTGCCAGCAGCGGCCCCCTTATGGTACCCGGCTACACCTTC.

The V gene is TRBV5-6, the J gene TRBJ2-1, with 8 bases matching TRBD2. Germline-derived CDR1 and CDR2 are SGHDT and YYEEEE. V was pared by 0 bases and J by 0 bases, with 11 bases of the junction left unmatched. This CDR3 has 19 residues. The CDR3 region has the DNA TGTGCCAGCAGCTTGGTCCGGCTAGGGCGGGAGGACTCCTACAATGAGCAGTTCTTC. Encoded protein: CASSLVRLGREDSYNEQFF.

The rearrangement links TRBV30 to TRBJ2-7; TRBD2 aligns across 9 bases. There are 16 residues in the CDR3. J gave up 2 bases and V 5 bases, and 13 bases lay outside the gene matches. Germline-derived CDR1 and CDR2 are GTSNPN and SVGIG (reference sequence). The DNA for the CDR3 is TGTGCCTGGGGCCCCTTAGGGCGGGGGGGGACCTACGAGCAGTACTTC. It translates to CAWGPLGRGGTYEQYF.

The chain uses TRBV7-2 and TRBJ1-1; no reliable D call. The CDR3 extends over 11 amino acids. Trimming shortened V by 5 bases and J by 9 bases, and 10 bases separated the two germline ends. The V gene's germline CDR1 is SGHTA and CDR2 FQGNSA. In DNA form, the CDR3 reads TGTGCCAGCAGCCGGGGTGGGAAAGCTTTCTTT. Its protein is CASSRGGKAFF.

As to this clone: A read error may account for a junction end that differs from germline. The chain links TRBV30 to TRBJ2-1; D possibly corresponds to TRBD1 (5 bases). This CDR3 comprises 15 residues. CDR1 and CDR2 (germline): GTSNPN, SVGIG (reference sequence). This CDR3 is CAWNRLSILGQEPFF. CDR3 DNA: TGTGCCTGGAATAGACTGTCAATATTGGGGCAGGAGCCGTTCTTC.

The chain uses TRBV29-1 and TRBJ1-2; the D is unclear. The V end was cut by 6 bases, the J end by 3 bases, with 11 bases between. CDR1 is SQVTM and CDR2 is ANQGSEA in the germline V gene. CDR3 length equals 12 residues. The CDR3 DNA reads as TGCAGCGTAGCACAAGGAGACTATGGCTACACCTTC. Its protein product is CSVAQGDYGYTF. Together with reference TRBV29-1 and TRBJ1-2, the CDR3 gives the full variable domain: SAVISQKPSRDICQRGTSLTIQCQVDSQVTMMFWYRQQPGQSLTLIATANQGSEATYESGFVIDKFPISRPNLTFSTLTVSNMSPEDSSIYLCSVAQGDYGYTFGSGTRLTVV.

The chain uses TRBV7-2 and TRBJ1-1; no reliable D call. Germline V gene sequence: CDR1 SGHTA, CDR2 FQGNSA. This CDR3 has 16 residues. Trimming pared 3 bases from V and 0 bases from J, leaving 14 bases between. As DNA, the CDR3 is TGTGCCAGCAGCTTGTCGCGGGGTATCATGAACACTGAAGCTTTCTTT. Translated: CASSLSRGIMNTEAFF.

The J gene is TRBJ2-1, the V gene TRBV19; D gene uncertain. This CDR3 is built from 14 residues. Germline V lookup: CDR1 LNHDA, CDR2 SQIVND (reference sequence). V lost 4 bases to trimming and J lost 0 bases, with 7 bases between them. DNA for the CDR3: TGTGCCAGTAGTAGGGCTCCCTCCTACAATGAGCAGTTCTTC. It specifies CASSRAPSYNEQFF.

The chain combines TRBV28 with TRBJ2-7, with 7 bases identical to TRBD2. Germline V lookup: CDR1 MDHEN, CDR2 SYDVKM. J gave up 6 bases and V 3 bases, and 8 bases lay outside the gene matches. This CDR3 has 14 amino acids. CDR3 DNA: TGTGCCAGCAGTTTCCCCCCAGCGGGGCTCGAGCAGTACTTC. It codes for CASSFPPAGLEQYF. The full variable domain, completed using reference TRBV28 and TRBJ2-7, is DVKVTQSSRYLVKRTGEKVFLECVQDMDHENMFWYRQDPGLGLRLIYFSYDVKMKEKGDIPEGYSVSREKKERFSLILESASTNQTSMYLCASSFPPAGLEQYFGPGTRLTVT.

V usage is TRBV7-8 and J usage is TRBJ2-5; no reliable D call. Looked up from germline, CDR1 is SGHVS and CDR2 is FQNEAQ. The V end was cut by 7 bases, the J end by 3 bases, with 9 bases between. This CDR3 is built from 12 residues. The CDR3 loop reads CASMRLKETQYF. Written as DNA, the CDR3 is TGTGCCAGCATGAGACTTAAAGAGACCCAGTACTTC.